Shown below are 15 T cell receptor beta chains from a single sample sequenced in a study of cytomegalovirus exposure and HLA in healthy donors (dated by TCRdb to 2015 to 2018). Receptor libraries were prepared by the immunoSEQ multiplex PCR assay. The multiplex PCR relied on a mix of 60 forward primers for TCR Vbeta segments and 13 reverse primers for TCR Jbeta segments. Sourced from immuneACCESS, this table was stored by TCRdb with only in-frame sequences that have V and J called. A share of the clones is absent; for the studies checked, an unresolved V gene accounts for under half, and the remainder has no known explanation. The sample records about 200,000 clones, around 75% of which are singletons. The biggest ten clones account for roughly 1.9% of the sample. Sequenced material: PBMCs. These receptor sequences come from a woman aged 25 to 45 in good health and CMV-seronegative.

CDR3 in amino acids: CASTSFGGSGGSYNEQFF. In DNA, the CDR3 is TGTGCCAGCACGTCCTTTGGCGGTAGCGGGGGCTCCTACAATGAGCAGTTCTTC. The V call is TRBV25-1, the J call TRBJ2-1; 9 bases align to TRBD2. Germline CDR1 and CDR2: MGHDK and SYGVNS. With 7 bases clipped from V and 0 bases from J, the junction kept 13 bases outside the gene matches. The CDR3 covers 18 residues.

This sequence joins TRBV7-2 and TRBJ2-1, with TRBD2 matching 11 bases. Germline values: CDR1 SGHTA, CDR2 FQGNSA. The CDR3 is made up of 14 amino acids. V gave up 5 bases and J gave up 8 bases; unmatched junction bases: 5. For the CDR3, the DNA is TGTGCCAGCAGCCTACTAGCGGGAGTAGATGAGCAGTTCTTC. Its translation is CASSLLAGVDEQFF.

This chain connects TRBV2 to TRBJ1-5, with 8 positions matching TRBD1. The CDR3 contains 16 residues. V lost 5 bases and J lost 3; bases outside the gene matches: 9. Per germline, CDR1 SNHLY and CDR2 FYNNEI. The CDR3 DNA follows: TGTGCCAGCAGTCAACCCTCCAGGGGGCCCAATCAGCCCCAGCATTTT. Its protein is CASSQPSRGPNQPQHF.

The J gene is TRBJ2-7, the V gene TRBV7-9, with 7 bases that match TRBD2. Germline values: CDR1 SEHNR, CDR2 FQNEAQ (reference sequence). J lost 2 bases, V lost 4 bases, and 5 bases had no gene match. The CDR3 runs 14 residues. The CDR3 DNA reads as TGTGCCAGCAGCTCTGGACTAGTCCCCTACGAGCAGTACTTC. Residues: CASSSGLVPYEQYF.

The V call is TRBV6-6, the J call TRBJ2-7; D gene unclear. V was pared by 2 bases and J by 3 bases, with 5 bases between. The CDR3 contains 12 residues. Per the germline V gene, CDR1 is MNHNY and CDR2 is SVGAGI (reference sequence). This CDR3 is CASSYTSYEQYF. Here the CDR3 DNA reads TGTGCCAGCAGTTACACGAGCTACGAGCAGTACTTC.

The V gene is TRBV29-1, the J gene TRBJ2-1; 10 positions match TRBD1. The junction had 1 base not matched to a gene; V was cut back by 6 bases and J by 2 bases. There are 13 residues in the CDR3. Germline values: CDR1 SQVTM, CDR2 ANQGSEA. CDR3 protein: CSVGQGTYNEQFF. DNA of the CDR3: TGCAGCGTGGGACAGGGGACCTACAATGAGCAGTTCTTC.

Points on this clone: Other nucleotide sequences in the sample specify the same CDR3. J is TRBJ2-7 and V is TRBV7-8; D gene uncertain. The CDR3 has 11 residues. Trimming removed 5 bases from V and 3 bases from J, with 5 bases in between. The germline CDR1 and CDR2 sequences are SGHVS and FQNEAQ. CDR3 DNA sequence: TGTGCCAGCAGCCCCAGCTACGAGCAGTACTTC. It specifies CASSPSYEQYF.

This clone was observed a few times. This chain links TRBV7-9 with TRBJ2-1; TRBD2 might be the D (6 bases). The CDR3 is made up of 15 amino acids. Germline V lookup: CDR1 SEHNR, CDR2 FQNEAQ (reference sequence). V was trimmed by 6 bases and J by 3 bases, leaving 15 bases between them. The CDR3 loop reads CASSPIAGIYNEQFF. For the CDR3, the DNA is TGTGCCAGCAGTCCGATCGCGGGGATCTACAATGAGCAGTTCTTC.

CDR3 region: CASSSTHLGSDTQYF. CDR3 nucleotides: TGTGCCAGCAGTTCGACCCACCTCGGGTCAGATACGCAGTATTTT. The J gene is TRBJ2-3, the V gene TRBV27; D uncertain. V lost 4 bases, J lost 4 bases, and 15 bases lay in between. The CDR3 runs to 15 residues. Per the germline V gene, CDR1 is MNHEY and CDR2 is SMNVEV (reference sequence).

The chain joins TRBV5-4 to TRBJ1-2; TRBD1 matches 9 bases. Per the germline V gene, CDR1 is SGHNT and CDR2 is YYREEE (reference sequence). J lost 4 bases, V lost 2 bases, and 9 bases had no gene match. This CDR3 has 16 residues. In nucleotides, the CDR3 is TGTGCCAGCAGCTTACCAACAGGGGGCGCGGGCTATGGCTACACCTTC. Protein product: CASSLPTGGAGYGYTF.

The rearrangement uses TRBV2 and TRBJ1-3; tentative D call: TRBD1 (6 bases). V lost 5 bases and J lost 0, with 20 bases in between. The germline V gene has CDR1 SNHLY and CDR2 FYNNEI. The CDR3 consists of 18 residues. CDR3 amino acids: CASSLGQILTLSGNTIYF. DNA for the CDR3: TGTGCCAGCAGTTTAGGACAGATCCTGACCCTCTCTGGAAACACCATATATTTT.

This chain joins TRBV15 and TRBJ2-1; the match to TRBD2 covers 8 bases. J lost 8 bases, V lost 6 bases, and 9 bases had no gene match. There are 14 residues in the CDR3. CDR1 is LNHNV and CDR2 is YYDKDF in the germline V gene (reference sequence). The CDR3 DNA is TGTGCCACCAGGTGGCGGGAGGCCGGGGATGAGCAGTTCTTC. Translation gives CATRWREAGDEQFF.

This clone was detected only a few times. The CDR3 protein is CASSRTGRDTEAFF. The CDR3 DNA is TGTGCCAGCAGTAGGACAGGGAGGGACACTGAAGCTTTCTTT. The rearrangement joins TRBV27 to TRBJ1-1, with 8 bases that match TRBD1. CDR3 length equals 14 residues. Germline CDR1 reads MNHEY; CDR2 reads SMNVEV (reference sequence). J lost 3 bases, V lost 5 bases, and 5 bases had no gene match.

The CDR3 loop is CASSLGGRVDNTQYF. The DNA for the CDR3 is TGTGCCAGCAGCTTAGGTGGCAGGGTTGATAATACGCAGTATTTT. The V gene is TRBV7-2, the J gene TRBJ2-3, with a tentative D call TRBD1 (5 bases). CDR3 length: 15 amino acids. Germline lookup yields CDR1 SGHTA and CDR2 FQGNSA. Trimming took off 1 base at V and 7 bases at J, with 15 bases between the two ends.

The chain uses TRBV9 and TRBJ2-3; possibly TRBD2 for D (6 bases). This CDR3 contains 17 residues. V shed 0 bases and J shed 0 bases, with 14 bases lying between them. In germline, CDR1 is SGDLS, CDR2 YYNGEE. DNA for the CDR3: TGTGCCAGCAGCGTAGCGGGGGTATCCCTTAGCACAGATACGCAGTATTTT. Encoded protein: CASSVAGVSLSTDTQYF.